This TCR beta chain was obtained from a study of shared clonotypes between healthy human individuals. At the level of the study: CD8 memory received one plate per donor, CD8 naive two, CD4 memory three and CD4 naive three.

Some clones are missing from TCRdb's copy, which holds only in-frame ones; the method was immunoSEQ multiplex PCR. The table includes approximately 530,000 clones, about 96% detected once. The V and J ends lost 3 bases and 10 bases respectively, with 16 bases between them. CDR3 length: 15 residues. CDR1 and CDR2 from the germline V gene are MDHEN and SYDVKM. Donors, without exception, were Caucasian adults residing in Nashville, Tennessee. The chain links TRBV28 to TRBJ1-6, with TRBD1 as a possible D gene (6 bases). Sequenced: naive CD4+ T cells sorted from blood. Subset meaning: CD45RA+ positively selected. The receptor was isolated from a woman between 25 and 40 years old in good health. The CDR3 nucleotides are TGTGCCAGCAGTTTTGGGGGGGCGGGGCAGTCACCCCTCCACTTT. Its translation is CASSFGGAGQSPLHF. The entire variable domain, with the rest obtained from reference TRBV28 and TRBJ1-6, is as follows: DVKVTQSSRYLVKRTGEKVFLECVQDMDHENMFWYRQDPGLGLRLIYFSYDVKMKEKGDIPEGYSVSREKKERFSLILESASTNQTSMYLCASSFGGAGQSPLHFGNGTRLTVT.